The TCR beta chain described here comes from a study of type 1 regulatory T cells. Study background: T-allo10 is an in vitro-generated, Tr1-enriched CD4 T cell product specific for alloantigen. Study observations and caveats: Type 1 regulatory T cells had a more restricted TCR repertoire than non-type 1 regulatory T cells.

In the case of this clonotype: As yet, its antigen is unknown. The germline gene is not matched at one end of the junction; a read error may be the cause.

One entry per CDR3 protein, called by TCRdb with MiXCR from the reads. The table has about 71,000 distinct CDR3 sequences, less than 25% seen once; the top ten hold roughly 8%. Germline loops: CDR1 DFQATT, CDR2 SNEGSKA (reference sequence). The CDR3 extends over 15 amino acids. This receptor was obtained from a human donor in good health. This rearrangement joins TRBV20-1 to TRBJ2-1; D gene ambiguous. Sequencing was carried out using cultured type 1 regulatory T (Tr1) cells, either the whole culture or a sorted fraction (not recorded which). CDR3 nucleotide sequence: TGCGGTGCTAGAGGATTTGGGGTCGCCTTTAATGAGCAGTTCTTC. The encoded protein is CGARGFGVAFNEQFF.